This T cell receptor beta chain was recovered during a study of cytomegalovirus exposure and HLA in healthy donors. Study findings and constraints: Rare TCR sequences dominated, though some public TCRs recurred in many donors. A likely sequencing artifact accounted for one observed cluster of highly shared sequence variants. V- and J-gene trimming of TCR beta was linked (in a later analysis) to a missense DCLRE1C variant. Rates of TCR association differed by HLA locus in a later analysis, with DRB1 highest and HLA-C lowest.

Vbeta (60) and Jbeta (13) primers were used in the PCR. Data came from immunoSEQ multiplex PCR; TCRdb stores just in-frame clones and leaves some out. The profile shows about 150,000 clones, about 60% of them singletons. Remarks on this clone: Its antigen is as yet unknown.

The sequenced sample was PBMCs. This TCR was sampled from a woman aged 60-70 years in good health and CMV-seropositive.

DNA of the CDR3: TGTGCCAGCAGTTACGGAGGTTTCTCCCTCTATGGCTACACCTTC. Encoded protein: CASSYGGFSLYGYTF. The rearrangement joins TRBV6-5 to TRBJ1-2, with D uncertain. Trimming shortened V by 2 bases and J by 4 bases, and 14 bases separated the two germline ends. The germline V gene has CDR1 MNHEY and CDR2 SVGAGI. The CDR3 contains 15 residues.